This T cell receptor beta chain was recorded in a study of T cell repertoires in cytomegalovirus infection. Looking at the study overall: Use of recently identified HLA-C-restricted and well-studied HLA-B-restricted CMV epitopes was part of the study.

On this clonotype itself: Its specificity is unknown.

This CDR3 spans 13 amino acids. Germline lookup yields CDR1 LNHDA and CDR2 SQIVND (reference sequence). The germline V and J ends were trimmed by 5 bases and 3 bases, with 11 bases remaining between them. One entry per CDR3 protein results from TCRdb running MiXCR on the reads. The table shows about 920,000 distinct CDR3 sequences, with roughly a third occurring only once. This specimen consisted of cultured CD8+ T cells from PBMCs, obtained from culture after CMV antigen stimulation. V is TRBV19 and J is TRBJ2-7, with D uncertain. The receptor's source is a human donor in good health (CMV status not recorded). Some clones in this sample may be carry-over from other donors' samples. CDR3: CASSWAIHYEQYF. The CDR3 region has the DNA TGTGCCAGTAGTTGGGCCATTCACTACGAGCAGTACTTC.